Listed here are 4 T cell receptor beta chains from one sample, sequenced in a study of T cell responses to AZD1222 COVID-19 vaccine (dated by TCRdb to the early 2020s). The time point label of this sample denotes: baseline before first vaccination. The library came from the immunoSEQ multiplex PCR assay. The immuneACCESS repertoire file appears here via TCRdb, limited to in-frame rearrangements. These files lack a portion of the clones; in checked studies, under half of the deficit traces to unresolved V genes, and the cause of the others is not known. For this sample the table gives 75,000 to 100,000 clones, of which roughly 89% were detected only once. The top ten constitute over 2% of the sample. The sequencing here drew on peripheral blood, taken on day 0 of AZD1222 vaccination. These receptors were taken from an adult in good health.

This sequence joins TRBV14 and TRBJ2-7; 7 bases fit TRBD1. The germline CDR1 and CDR2 sequences are SGHDN and FVKESK. Germline trimming cut 7 bases from V and 0 bases from J; bases unmatched to any gene: 3. CDR3 length equals 13 residues. The CDR3: CASNGTASYEQYF. Written as DNA, the CDR3 is TGTGCCAGCAACGGGACAGCCTCCTACGAGCAGTACTTC.

The CDR3 protein is CASSIPGTYGANVLTF. For the CDR3, the DNA is TGTGCCAGCAGCATACCCGGGACATATGGGGCCAACGTCCTGACTTTC. J is TRBJ2-6 and V is TRBV7-9; tentatively, D is TRBD1 (6 bases). This CDR3 has 16 amino acids. Germline assignment: CDR1 SEHNR and CDR2 FQNEAQ (reference sequence). Between the trimmed V and J ends, which lost 5 bases and 3 bases, there was a span of 14 bases.

J is TRBJ2-5 and V is TRBV3-1 (or the pseudogene TRBV3-2), with D uncertain. The V end was cut by 0 bases, the J end by 1 base, with 9 bases between. This CDR3 spans 15 amino acids. Per the germline V gene, CDR1 is LGHDT and CDR2 is YNNKEL (reference sequence). The DNA of the CDR3 is TGTGCCAGCAGCCAAGAAATGGTAGGCCAAGAGACCCAGTACTTC. It translates to CASSQEMVGQETQYF.

This clone was counted between two and nine times. The rearrangement joins TRBV6-1 to TRBJ1-5; possibly TRBD1 for D (6 bases). Germline values: CDR1 MNHNS, CDR2 SASEGT. V lost 2 bases to trimming and J lost 6 bases, with 14 bases between them. CDR3 length equals 15 residues. Written as DNA, the CDR3 is TGTGCCAGCAGTGAATGGACAGAATCGGCTCAGCCCCAGCATTTT. It codes for CASSEWTESAQPQHF.